A selection of T cell receptor beta chains follows, all from one sample in a study of type 1 regulatory T cells. TCRdb itself ran the reads through MiXCR, one entry per CDR3 protein. The table lists tens of thousands of distinct CDR3 sequences, under 25% of them singletons. Their recognized antigens are unknown. The sample taken for sequencing was cultured type 1 regulatory T (Tr1) cells, either the whole culture or a sorted fraction (not recorded which). The receptors come from a human donor in good health. CDR3s include the opening cysteine and the closing phenylalanine or tryptophan. A D gene is named only where the DNA matches it firmly. Size tells how often a clone was seen (once, few, many) or the class of an expanded clone, and some rows leave it out.

j_call | d_call | v_call | clone_size | cdr3_aa | cdr3_nt
TRBJ2-7 | TRBD2 | TRBV7-2 | . | CASSSLAGTYEQYF | TGTGCCAGCAGCTCTCTAGCGGGGACCTACGAGCAGTACTTC
TRBJ2-2 | . | TRBV5-1 | few | CASSLNSPDTGELFF | TGCGCCAGCAGCTTAAACAGCCCCGACACCGGGGAGCTGTTTTTT
TRBJ2-7 | . | TRBV7-8 | many | CASSFRAQAQPYEQYF | TGTGCCAGCAGCTTCCGGGCACAGGCGCAGCCCTACGAGCAGTACTTC
TRBJ2-7 | . | TRBV6-5 | few | CASSSQKRNYEQYF | TGTGCCAGCAGTTCCCAAAAAAGGAACTACGAGCAGTACTTC
TRBJ2-2 | . | TRBV7-6 | few | CASSLIQNTGELFF | TGTGCCAGCAGCTTGATCCAGAACACCGGGGAGCTGTTTTTT
TRBJ2-4 | TRBD2 | TRBV14 | few | CASSRLAGDKNIQYF | TGTGCCAGCAGCCGCCTAGCGGGAGACAAAAACATTCAGTACTTC
TRBJ2-1 | . | TRBV20-1 | . | CSATSFGRNHNEQFF | TGCAGTGCTACTAGTTTTGGACGTAACCACAATGAGCAGTTCTTC
TRBJ2-5 | TRBD1 | TRBV5-1 | . | CASSFQGVYETQYF | TGCGCCAGCAGCTTTCAGGGGGTATACGAGACCCAGTACTTC
TRBJ2-7 | . | TRBV7-9 | . | CASSSLQLGEQYF | TGTGCCAGCAGCTCCCTCCAATTGGGGGAGCAGTACTTC
TRBJ1-4 | . | TRBV5-1 | . | CASSPGGFELKLFF | TGCGCCAGCAGCCCGGGCGGGTTTGAACTAAAACTGTTTTTT
TRBJ1-4 | TRBD1 | TRBV20-1 | . | CSAPRPDRINEKLFF | TGCAGTGCTCCACGACCGGACAGGATTAATGAAAAACTGTTTTTT